A selection of T cell receptor beta chains follows, all from one sample in a study of T cell responses to AZD1222 COVID-19 vaccine. Some clones are missing from TCRdb's copy, which holds only in-frame ones; the method was immunoSEQ multiplex PCR. In the table there are tens of thousands of clones, more than 75% of which are singletons. The sample in question was peripheral blood, obtained 28 days after the second AZD1222 dose. The receptor source for this set is an adult who received the AZD1222 COVID-19 vaccine. CDR3s include the opening cysteine and the closing phenylalanine or tryptophan.

j_call v_call cdr3_aa
TRBJ2-7 TRBV3-1/TRBV3-2 CASSRLPIYEQYF
TRBJ2-1 TRBV28 CASIAQSYNEQFF
TRBJ2-7 TRBV5-8 CASSLAGGGRHPYEQYF
TRBJ2-1 TRBV4-1 CASSQVGLAGGNEQFF
TRBJ2-3 TRBV27 CASSLSASGTQYF
TRBJ2-3 TRBV5-1 CASSLKQRGGLDTQYF
TRBJ2-1 TRBV11-3 CASSSGQGAGEQFF
TRBJ2-1 TRBV4-1 CASSQEEMGLDLAWGEQFF
TRBJ2-3 TRBV10-3 CAISVYLTDTQYF
TRBJ2-7 TRBV5-6 CASSLFGEDEQYF
TRBJ2-7 TRBV19 CASSIGTGNYEQYF
TRBJ2-3 TRBV4-2 CASSQGPTGGDTQYF
TRBJ2-1 TRBV19 CASSTGTSGSWNEQFF
TRBJ2-7 TRBV4-1 CASSQDRGLSSYEQYF
TRBJ2-7 TRBV2 CASRKRGEQYF
TRBJ2-7 TRBV28 CASSFWDRASSYEQYF
TRBJ2-1 TRBV13 CASSLGPGDPYNEQFF
TRBJ1-6 TRBV6-5 CASKPGTGSPLHF
TRBJ2-3 TRBV4-2 CASSHFKGGPTDTQYF
TRBJ2-7 TRBV4-1 CASSQGSRRGTYEQYF
TRBJ2-3 TRBV7-3 CASSLAITDTQYF
TRBJ2-7 TRBV5-4 CASSLSSVTYEQYF
TRBJ1-4 TRBV5-1 CASSTDRGFATNEKLFF
TRBJ1-1 TRBV9 CASSVEGELTEAFF
TRBJ1-2 TRBV11-1 CASSSTARGGYTF
TRBJ1-2 TRBV18 CASSPLQGAHGYTF
TRBJ1-6 TRBV6-5 CATDSSSYNSPLHF
TRBJ2-7 TRBV27 CASSWGSGSSYEQYF
TRBJ2-1 TRBV9 CASSVVREGSYNEQFF
TRBJ1-1 TRBV4-1 CASSQDPPRQNTEAFF
TRBJ1-2 TRBV27 CASSLLGGGAHYGYTF
TRBJ1-1 TRBV20-1 CSASSPGQGAAEAFF